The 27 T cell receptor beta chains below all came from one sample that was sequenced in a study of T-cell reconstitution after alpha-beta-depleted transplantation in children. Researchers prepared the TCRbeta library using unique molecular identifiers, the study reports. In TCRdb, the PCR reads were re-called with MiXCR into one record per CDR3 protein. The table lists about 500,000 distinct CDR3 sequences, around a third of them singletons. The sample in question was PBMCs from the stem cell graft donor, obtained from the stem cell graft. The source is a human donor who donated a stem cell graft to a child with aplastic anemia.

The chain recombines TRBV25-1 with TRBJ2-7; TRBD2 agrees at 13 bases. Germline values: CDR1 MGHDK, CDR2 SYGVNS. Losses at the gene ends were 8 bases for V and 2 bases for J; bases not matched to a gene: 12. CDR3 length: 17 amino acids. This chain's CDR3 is CASRYPTSGRAAYEQYF. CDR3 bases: TGTGCCAGCCGTTATCCCACTAGCGGGAGGGCCGCCTACGAGCAGTACTTC.

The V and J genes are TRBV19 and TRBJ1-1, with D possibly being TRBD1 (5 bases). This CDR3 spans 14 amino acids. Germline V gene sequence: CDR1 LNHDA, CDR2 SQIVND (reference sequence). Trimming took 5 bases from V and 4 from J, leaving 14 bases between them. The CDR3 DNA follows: TGTGCCAGTAGTCAACTTCCAGGGAGCACTGAAGCTTTCTTT. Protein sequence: CASSQLPGSTEAFF.

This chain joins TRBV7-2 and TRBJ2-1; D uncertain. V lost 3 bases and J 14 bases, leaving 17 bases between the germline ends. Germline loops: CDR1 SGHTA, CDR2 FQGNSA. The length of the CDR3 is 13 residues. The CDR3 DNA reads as TGTGCCAGCAGCTTTGGGCCATACGAGCAGGAGTTCTTC. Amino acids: CASSFGPYEQEFF.

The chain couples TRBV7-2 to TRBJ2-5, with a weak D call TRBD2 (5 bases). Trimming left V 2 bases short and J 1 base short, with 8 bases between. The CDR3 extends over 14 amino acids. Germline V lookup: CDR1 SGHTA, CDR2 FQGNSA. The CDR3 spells CASSLWGAQETQYF. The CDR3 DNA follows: TGTGCCAGCAGCTTATGGGGAGCCCAAGAGACCCAGTACTTC.

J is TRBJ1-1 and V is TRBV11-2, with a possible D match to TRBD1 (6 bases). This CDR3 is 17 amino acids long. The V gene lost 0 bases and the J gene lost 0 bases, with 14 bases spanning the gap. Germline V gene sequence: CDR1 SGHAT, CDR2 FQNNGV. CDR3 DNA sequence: TGTGCCAGCAGCTTAGAATGGGGGGGCGTCCTGAACACTGAAGCTTTCTTT. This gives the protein CASSLEWGGVLNTEAFF.

The CDR3 region has the DNA TGCAGCTTAGTTGGGTTGTGGGAGGATCAAGAGACCCAGTACTTC. Encoded protein: CSLVGLWEDQETQYF. This chain uses TRBV29-1 with TRBJ2-5, with D possibly matching TRBD2 (6 bases). Germline CDR1 is SQVTM and CDR2 is ANQGSEA. The CDR3 is 15 amino acids. V lost 8 bases and J lost 2, with 21 bases in between.

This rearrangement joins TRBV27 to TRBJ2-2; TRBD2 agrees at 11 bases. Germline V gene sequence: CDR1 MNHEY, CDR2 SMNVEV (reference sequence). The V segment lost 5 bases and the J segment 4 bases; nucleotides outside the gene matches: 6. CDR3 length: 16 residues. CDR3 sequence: CASSPVAGGITGELFF. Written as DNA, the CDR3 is TGTGCCAGCAGTCCCGTAGCGGGAGGGATCACCGGGGAGCTGTTTTTT.

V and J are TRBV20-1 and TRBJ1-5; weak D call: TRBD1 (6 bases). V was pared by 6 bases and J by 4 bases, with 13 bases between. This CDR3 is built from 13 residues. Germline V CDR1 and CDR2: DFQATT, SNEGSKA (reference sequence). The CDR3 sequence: CSAYRVPNQPQHF. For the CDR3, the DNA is TGCAGTGCATACAGGGTCCCAAATCAGCCCCAGCATTTT.

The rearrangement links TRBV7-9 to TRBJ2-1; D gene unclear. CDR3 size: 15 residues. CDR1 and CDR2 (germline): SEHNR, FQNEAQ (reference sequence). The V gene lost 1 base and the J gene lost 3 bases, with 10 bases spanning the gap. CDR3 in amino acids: CASSLGTEVYNEQFF. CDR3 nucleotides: TGTGCCAGCAGCTTAGGGACGGAAGTCTACAATGAGCAGTTCTTC.

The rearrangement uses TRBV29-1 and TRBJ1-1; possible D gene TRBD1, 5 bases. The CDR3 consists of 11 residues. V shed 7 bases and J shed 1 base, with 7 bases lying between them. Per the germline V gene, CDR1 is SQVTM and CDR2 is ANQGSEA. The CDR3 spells CSAGQNTEAFF. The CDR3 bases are TGCAGCGCCGGACAGAACACTGAAGCTTTCTTT.

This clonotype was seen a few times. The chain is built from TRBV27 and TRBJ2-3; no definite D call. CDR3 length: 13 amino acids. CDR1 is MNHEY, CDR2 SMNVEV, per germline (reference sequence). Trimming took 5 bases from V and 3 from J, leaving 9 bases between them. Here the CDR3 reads CASSRGWTDTQYF. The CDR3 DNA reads TGTGCCAGCAGTCGCGGTTGGACAGATACGCAGTATTTT.

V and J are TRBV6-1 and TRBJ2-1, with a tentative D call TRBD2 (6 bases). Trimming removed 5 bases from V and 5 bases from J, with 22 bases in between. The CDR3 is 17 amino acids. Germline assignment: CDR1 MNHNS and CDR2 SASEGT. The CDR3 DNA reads TGTGCCAGCAGTCCTGGGGGGAGGAGACAGCCTAACAATGAGCAGTTCTTC. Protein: CASSPGGRRQPNNEQFF.

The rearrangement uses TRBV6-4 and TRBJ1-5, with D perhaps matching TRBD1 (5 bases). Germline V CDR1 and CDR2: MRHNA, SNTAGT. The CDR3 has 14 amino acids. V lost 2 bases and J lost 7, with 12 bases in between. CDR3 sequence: CASSDMGESQPQHF. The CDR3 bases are TGTGCCAGCAGTGACATGGGGGAATCGCAGCCCCAGCATTTT.

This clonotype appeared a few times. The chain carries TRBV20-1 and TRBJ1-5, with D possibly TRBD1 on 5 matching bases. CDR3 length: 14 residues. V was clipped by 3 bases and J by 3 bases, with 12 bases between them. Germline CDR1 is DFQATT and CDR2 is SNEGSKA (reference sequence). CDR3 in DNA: TGCAGTGCTAGTTCAGGGCCAAACAATCAGCCCCAGCATTTT. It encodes CSASSGPNNQPQHF.

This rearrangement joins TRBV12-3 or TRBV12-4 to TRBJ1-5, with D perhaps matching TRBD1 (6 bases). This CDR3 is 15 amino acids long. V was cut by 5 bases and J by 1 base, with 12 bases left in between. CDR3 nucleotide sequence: TGTGCCAGCAGTCCATGGACAGAAAGCAATCAGCCCCAGCATTTT. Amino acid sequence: CASSPWTESNQPQHF.

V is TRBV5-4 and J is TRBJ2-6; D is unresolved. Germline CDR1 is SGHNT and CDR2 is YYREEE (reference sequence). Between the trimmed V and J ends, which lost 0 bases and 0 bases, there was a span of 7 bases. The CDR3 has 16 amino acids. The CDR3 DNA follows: TGTGCCAGCAGCTTGGGGATAGGCTCTGGGGCCAACGTCCTGACTTTC. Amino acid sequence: CASSLGIGSGANVLTF.

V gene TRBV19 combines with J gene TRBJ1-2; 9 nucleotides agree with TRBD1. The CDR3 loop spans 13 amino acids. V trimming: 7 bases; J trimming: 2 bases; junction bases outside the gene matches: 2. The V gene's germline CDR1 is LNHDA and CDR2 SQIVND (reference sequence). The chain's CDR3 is CASTGQGNYGYTF. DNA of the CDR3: TGTGCCAGTACCGGACAGGGGAACTATGGCTACACCTTC.

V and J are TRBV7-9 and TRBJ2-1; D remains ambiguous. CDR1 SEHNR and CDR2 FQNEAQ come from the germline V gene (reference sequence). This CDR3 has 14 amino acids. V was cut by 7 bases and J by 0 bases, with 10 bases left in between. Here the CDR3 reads CASTPTGSYNEQFF. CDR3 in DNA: TGTGCCAGCACCCCAACTGGCTCCTACAATGAGCAGTTCTTC. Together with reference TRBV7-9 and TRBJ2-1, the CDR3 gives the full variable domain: DTGVSQNPRHKITKRGQNVTFRCDPISEHNRLYWYRQTLGQGPEFLTYFQNEAQLEKSRLLSDRFSAERPKGSFSTLEIQRTEQGDSAMYLCASTPTGSYNEQFFGPGTRLTVL.

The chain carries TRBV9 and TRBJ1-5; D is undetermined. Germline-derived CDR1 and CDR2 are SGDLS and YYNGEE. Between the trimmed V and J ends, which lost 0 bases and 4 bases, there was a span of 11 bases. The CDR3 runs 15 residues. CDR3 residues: CASSVGIVPNQPQHF. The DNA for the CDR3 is TGTGCCAGCAGCGTAGGAATAGTTCCTAATCAGCCCCAGCATTTT.

The CDR3 here is CASSSEGSNQPQHF. The CDR3 DNA sequence: TGTGCCAGCAGCTCTGAAGGAAGCAATCAGCCCCAGCATTTT. The V and J genes are TRBV7-9 and TRBJ1-5; no definite D call. Per the germline V gene, CDR1 is SEHNR and CDR2 is FQNEAQ (reference sequence). The CDR3 length is 14 residues. V lost 4 bases and J lost 1, with 8 bases in between.

The CDR3 loop is CSVGDMTLYEQYF. Written as DNA, the CDR3 is TGCAGCGTCGGGGACATGACCCTATACGAGCAGTACTTC. The chain has TRBV29-1 and TRBJ2-7; tentative D call: TRBD1 (6 bases). Germline lookup yields CDR1 SQVTM and CDR2 ANQGSEA. The V end lost 6 bases, the J end lost 4 bases, and 16 bases lay between the germline ends. This CDR3 spans 13 amino acids.

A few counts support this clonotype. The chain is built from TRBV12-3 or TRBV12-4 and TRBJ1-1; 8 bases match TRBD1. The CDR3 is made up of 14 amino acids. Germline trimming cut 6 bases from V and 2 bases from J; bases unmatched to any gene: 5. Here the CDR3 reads CASSPTGENTEAFF. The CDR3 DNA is TGTGCCAGCAGCCCGACAGGGGAAAACACTGAAGCTTTCTTT.

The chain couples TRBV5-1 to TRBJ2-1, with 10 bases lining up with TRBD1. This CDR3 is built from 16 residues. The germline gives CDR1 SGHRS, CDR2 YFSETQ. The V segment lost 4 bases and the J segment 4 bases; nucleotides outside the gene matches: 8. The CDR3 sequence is CASSDSTGGAYNEQFF. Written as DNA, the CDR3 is TGCGCCAGCAGCGACTCGACAGGGGGCGCTTACAATGAGCAGTTCTTC. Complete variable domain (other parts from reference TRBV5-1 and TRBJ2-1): KAGVTQTPRYLIKTRGQQVTLSCSPISGHRSVSWYQQTPGQGLQFLFEYFSETQRNKGNFPGRFSGRQFSNSRSEMNVSTLELGDSALYLCASSDSTGGAYNEQFFGPGTRLTVL.

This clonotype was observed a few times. The CDR3 bases are TGTGCCAGCAGCCAGCTCGGGCGGGGAGGGCAGTACTTC. Its protein product is CASSQLGRGGQYF. This chain joins TRBV11-2 and TRBJ2-7; possible D gene TRBD2, 6 bases. CDR3 length: 13 amino acids. The germline V gene has CDR1 SGHAT and CDR2 FQNNGV. Trimming took off 5 bases at V and 9 bases at J, with 17 bases between the two ends.

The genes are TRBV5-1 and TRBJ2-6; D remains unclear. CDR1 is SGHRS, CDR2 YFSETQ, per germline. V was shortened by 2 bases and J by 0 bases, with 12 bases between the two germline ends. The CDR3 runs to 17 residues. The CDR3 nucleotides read TGCGCCAGCAGCTTTGGGGTGGGCACCTCTGGGGCCAACGTCCTGACTTTC. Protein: CASSFGVGTSGANVLTF.

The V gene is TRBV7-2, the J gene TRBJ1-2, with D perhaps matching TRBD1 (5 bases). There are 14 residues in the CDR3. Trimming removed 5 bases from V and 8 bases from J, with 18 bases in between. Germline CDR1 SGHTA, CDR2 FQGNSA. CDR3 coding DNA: TGTGCCAGCAGCGCCACCGGGACCGGGGGGGGCTACACCTTC. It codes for CASSATGTGGGYTF. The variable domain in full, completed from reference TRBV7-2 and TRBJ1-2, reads GAGVSQSPSNKVTEKGKDVELRCDPISGHTALYWYRQSLGQGLEFLIYFQGNSAPDKSGLPSDRFSAERTGGSVSTLTIQRTQQEDSAVYLCASSATGTGGGYTFGSGTRLTVV.

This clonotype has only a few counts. Here the CDR3 DNA reads TGTGCCAGCAGTTACTCGAAGGCCTACAATGAGCAGTTCTTC. This codes for CASSYSKAYNEQFF. This chain links TRBV6-5 with TRBJ2-1; D gene uncertain. The germline gives CDR1 MNHEY, CDR2 SVGAGI. The CDR3 spans 14 residues. With 0 bases removed from V and 2 bases from J, the gap between germline ends came to 5 bases.